This T cell receptor (beta chain) was identified in a study of monozygotic twins with inflammatory bowel disease. This CDR3 has 15 residues. Germline CDR1 SGDLS, CDR2 YYNGEE. Findings and limits, study-wide: The existence of one strong signal or clonotype linked to IBD lacked support.

Concerning this clonotype itself: The antigen is undetermined.

TCRdb reanalyzed the 5' RACE reads, giving one entry per CDR3 protein sequence and no DNA. This sample contains under 350,000 distinct CDR3 sequences. The clonotype comes from a human donor with ulcerative colitis or Crohn's disease, or a healthy co-twin of an affected twin (not recorded which). The specimen sequenced was blood. This chain uses TRBV9 with TRBJ2-3; there is no DNA to check the TCRdb D call of TRBD2. The CDR3 region is CATAKIADSTDTQYF.